The clone carrying this T cell receptor beta chain showed up just a few times. Its antigen is currently unknown. TCRdb reanalysed the reads using MiXCR and keeps one entry per CDR3 protein. The table records about 260,000 distinct CDR3 sequences, roughly an eighth of them present only once. This record comes from a study of T cell repertoires in cytomegalovirus infection. The study, taken as a whole, reports: People with CMV and the relevant HLA were identified by cumulative public TCR beta family frequency.

The ends were cut back, 2 bases at V and 1 base at J, with 9 bases in the middle. The CDR3 totals 14 residues. Germline-derived CDR1 and CDR2 are SGHDT and YYEEEE. The material sequenced was PBMCs. This receptor was obtained from a human donor in good health (CMV status not recorded). Some clones in this sample may be carry-over from other donors' samples. This chain joins TRBV5-6 and TRBJ1-1; D is possibly TRBD1 (5 bases). DNA for the CDR3: TGTGCCAGCAGCTTATTAGACAGGAACACTGAAGCTTTCTTT. Translated: CASSLLDRNTEAFF. Based on the CDR3 plus reference TRBV5-6 and TRBJ1-1, the full variable domain is DAGVTQSPTHLIKTRGQQVTLRCSPKSGHDTVSWYQQALGQGPQFIFQYYEEEERQRGNFPDRFSGHQFPNYSSELNVNALLLGDSALYLCASSLLDRNTEAFFGQGTRLTVV.